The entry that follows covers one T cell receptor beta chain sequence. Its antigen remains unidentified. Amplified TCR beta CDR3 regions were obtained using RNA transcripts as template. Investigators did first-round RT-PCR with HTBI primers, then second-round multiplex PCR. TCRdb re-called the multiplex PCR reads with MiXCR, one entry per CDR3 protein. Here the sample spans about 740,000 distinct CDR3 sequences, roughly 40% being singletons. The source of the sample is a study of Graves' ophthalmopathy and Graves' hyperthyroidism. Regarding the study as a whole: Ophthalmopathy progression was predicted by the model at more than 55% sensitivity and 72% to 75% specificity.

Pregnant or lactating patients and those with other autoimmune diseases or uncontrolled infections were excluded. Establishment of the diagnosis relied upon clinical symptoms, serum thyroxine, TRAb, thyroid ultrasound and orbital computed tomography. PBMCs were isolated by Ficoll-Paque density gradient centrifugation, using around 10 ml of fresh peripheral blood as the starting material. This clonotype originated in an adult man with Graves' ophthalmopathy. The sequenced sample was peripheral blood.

The CDR3 here is CASSSDGTGFGYTF. CDR3 DNA: TGTGCCAGTAGTTCCGACGGGACAGGGTTTGGCTACACCTTC. The gene calls are TRBV19 and TRBJ1-2, with 9 bases that match TRBD1. The CDR3 covers 14 residues. V shed 5 bases, J shed 7 bases, and the junction held 8 bases outside the gene matches. Per germline, CDR1 LNHDA and CDR2 SQIVND (reference sequence).